The 30 T cell receptor beta chains below come from one sample, sequenced in a study of blood T cell repertoires in COVID-19 (dated by TCRdb to the early 2020s). Library prep was done by the immunoSEQ multiplex PCR assay. Held by TCRdb, this immuneACCESS table contains in-frame sequences only and omits some clones. Under half of the omission traces to an unresolved V gene where checked; the cause of the rest is unknown. Here the sample has a few hundred thousand clones; roughly 90% occur a single time. The ten largest clones capture 2.5% to 3.5% of the sample. Sequences were obtained from peripheral blood. Receptor source: a woman in her twenties or thirties with COVID-19, enrolled during active disease.

Details on this clone: Other nucleotide sequences from this sample produce the same CDR3. The chain couples TRBV10-3 to TRBJ1-2, with no clear D. V lost 0 bases and J lost 2, with 7 bases in between. Per germline, CDR1 ENHRY and CDR2 SYGVKD. CDR3 length equals 14 residues. CDR3 sequence reads: CAISESSGNYGYTF. Here the CDR3 DNA reads TGTGCCATCAGTGAGTCCTCGGGAAACTATGGCTACACCTTC.

This rearrangement joins TRBV7-2 to TRBJ2-1, with a possible D match to TRBD2 (7 bases). This CDR3 is 15 amino acids long. Germline CDR1 reads SGHTA; CDR2 reads FQGNSA. The V end was cut by 5 bases, the J end by 5 bases, with 16 bases between. The CDR3 coding sequence is TGTGCCAGCAGCCCACGGAGGGGGGGAAACAATGAGCAGTTCTTC. Translating gives CASSPRRGGNNEQFF.

The chain uses TRBV3-1 (or the pseudogene TRBV3-2) and TRBJ2-2; 7 positions match TRBD1. CDR3 length equals 16 residues. V lost 4 bases and J lost 5; bases outside the gene matches: 10. Germline CDR1 and CDR2: LGHDT and YNNKEL (reference sequence). CDR3 residues: CASSPFNPGGTGELFF. The DNA of the CDR3 is TGTGCCAGCAGCCCTTTCAACCCAGGGGGTACCGGGGAGCTGTTTTTT.

On this clone: Within the sample, other DNA sequences also encode this same CDR3. The chain carries TRBV18 and TRBJ2-3, with D tentatively TRBD1 (6 bases). Germline CDR1 reads KGHSH; CDR2 reads LQKENI. The CDR3 extends over 13 amino acids. Trimming left V 6 bases short and J 2 bases short, with 9 bases between. CDR3 protein: CASSRTATDTQYF. The CDR3 nucleotides read TGTGCCAGCTCCAGGACAGCCACAGATACGCAGTATTTT.

The chain combines TRBV2 with TRBJ2-3, with 7 nucleotides matching TRBD2. This CDR3 has 16 residues. Germline CDR1 and CDR2: SNHLY and FYNNEI. Trimming took 4 bases from V and 2 from J; bases not matched to a gene: 9. The CDR3 is CASSVSRDYLTDTQYF. The CDR3 DNA reads TGTGCCAGCAGTGTCAGCCGGGACTACCTCACAGATACGCAGTATTTT.

V gene TRBV4-2 combines with J gene TRBJ2-1; 9 nucleotides line up with TRBD1. The CDR3 runs to 14 residues. CDR1 and CDR2 from the germline V gene are LGHNA and YNFKEQ. V was clipped by 3 bases and J by 9 bases; unmatched bases: 6. CDR3 amino acids: CASSQLTGGPEQFF. CDR3 DNA: TGTGCCAGCAGCCAGCTCACAGGGGGCCCTGAGCAGTTCTTC.

The rearrangement uses TRBV28 and TRBJ2-7; TRBD1 matches 9 bases. V shed 6 bases, J shed 6 bases, and the junction held 9 bases outside the gene matches. Germline V gene lookup returns CDR1 MDHEN and CDR2 SYDVKM. The CDR3 extends over 14 amino acids. The CDR3 coding sequence is TGTGCCAGCAGAGTGACAGGGGGATCGTCCGAGCAGTACTTC. It is translated as CASRVTGGSSEQYF.

This clone was counted only a few times. The chain recombines TRBV6-1 with TRBJ1-3; 9 bases agree with TRBD1. Germline V gives CDR1 MNHNS, CDR2 SASEGT. The CDR3 spans 18 residues. V lost 1 base to trimming and J lost 4 bases; unmatched junction nucleotides: 11. The CDR3: CASSEVGQGSDSGNTIYF. The CDR3 DNA is TGTGCCAGCAGTGAAGTTGGACAGGGGAGTGATTCCGGAAACACCATATATTTT.

The chain recombines TRBV2 with TRBJ2-2; no clear D gene. V dropped 8 bases and J dropped 1 base, with 2 bases sitting between them. The CDR3 is made up of 11 amino acids. Per the germline V gene, CDR1 is SNHLY and CDR2 is FYNNEI. The CDR3: CASQNTGELFF. The CDR3 DNA sequence: TGTGCCAGCCAGAACACCGGGGAGCTGTTTTTT.

The J gene is TRBJ2-7, the V gene TRBV7-9; TRBD1 matches 7 bases. This CDR3 has 13 amino acids. The V and J ends lost 5 bases and 3 bases, in that order; junction bases with no gene match: 4. Germline CDR1 and CDR2: SEHNR and FQNEAQ (reference sequence). The chain's CDR3 is CASSRDSLYEQYF. As DNA, the CDR3 is TGTGCCAGCAGCCGGGACAGCCTCTACGAGCAGTACTTC. The full variable domain, in which reference TRBV7-9 and TRBJ2-7 provide the parts outside the CDR3, is DTGVSQNPRHKITKRGQNVTFRCDPISEHNRLYWYRQTLGQGPEFLTYFQNEAQLEKSRLLSDRFSAERPKGSFSTLEIQRTEQGDSAMYLCASSRDSLYEQYFGPGTRLTVT.

A remark on this clone: Relative to the germline gene, one junction end is altered; a read error may explain this. The rearrangement uses TRBV30 and TRBJ2-7, with 11 bases identical to TRBD1. There are 13 residues in the CDR3. Germline V CDR1 and CDR2: GTSNPN, SVGIG (reference sequence). The CDR3 here is CAWSVQEGTGGNF. The DNA of the CDR3 is TGTGCCTGGAGTGTACAGGAGGGGACAGGGGGTAACTTC.

The chain carries TRBV18 and TRBJ1-2; 8 nucleotides agree with TRBD1. Germline CDR1 and CDR2: KGHSH and LQKENI. Unmatched junction bases numbered 10, after V lost 3 bases and J lost 7 bases. The CDR3 has 15 residues. This chain's CDR3 is CASSPLSGDRGGYTF. Written as DNA, the CDR3 is TGTGCCAGCTCACCGTTATCGGGCGACAGGGGTGGCTACACCTTC.

The rearrangement uses TRBV2 and TRBJ1-2; 11 bases are a match to TRBD1. CDR3 length equals 14 residues. The V and J ends lost 5 bases and 4 bases, in that order; junction bases with no gene match: 3. CDR1 SNHLY and CDR2 FYNNEI come from the germline V gene. The CDR3 nucleotides are TGTGCCAGCAGTCCGGGACAGGGGGGCTATGGCTACACCTTC. This sequence encodes CASSPGQGGYGYTF. Filled out from reference TRBV2 and TRBJ1-2, the complete variable domain reads EPEVTQTPSHQVTQMGQEVILRCVPISNHLYFYWYRQILGQKVEFLVSFYNNEISEKSEIFDDQFSVERPDGSNFTLKIRSTKLEDSAMYFCASSPGQGGYGYTFGSGTRLTVV.

The chain has TRBV10-3 and TRBJ1-1; weak D call: TRBD1 (5 bases). CDR3 length: 13 residues. Germline-derived CDR1 and CDR2 are ENHRY and SYGVKD. Trimming cost V 5 bases and J 0 bases, with 7 bases left between them. Here the CDR3 DNA reads TGTGCCATCAGTAACAGGATGAACACTGAAGCTTTCTTT. This sequence encodes CAISNRMNTEAFF.

The V call is TRBV7-9, the J call TRBJ2-1; D not resolved. Germline V gives CDR1 SEHNR, CDR2 FQNEAQ (reference sequence). With 6 bases removed from V and 4 bases from J, the gap between germline ends came to 13 bases. There are 14 residues in the CDR3. The DNA of the CDR3 is TGTGCCAGCAGACTATTGACGGATTACAATGAGCAGTTCTTC. This translates into CASRLLTDYNEQFF.

V gene TRBV5-5 combines with J gene TRBJ1-1; no firm D call. V was trimmed by 0 bases and J by 11 bases, leaving 14 bases between them. Per the germline V gene, CDR1 is SGHKS and CDR2 is YYEKEE (reference sequence). This CDR3 region has 13 residues. The CDR3 sequence: CASSLGPDLEAFF. As DNA, the CDR3 is TGTGCCAGCAGCTTGGGACCTGACTTAGAGGCTTTCTTT.

The V call is TRBV9, the J call TRBJ2-1, with 9 bases fitting TRBD2. The CDR3 spans 19 residues. Trimming took 0 bases from V and 0 from J; bases not matched to a gene: 10. Germline V lookup: CDR1 SGDLS, CDR2 YYNGEE. CDR3 nucleotides: TGTGCCAGCAGCGTAGGGGCTAGCGGGGCTATAAGCTCCTACAATGAGCAGTTCTTC. It specifies CASSVGASGAISSYNEQFF.

This chain links TRBV19 with TRBJ1-1, with 9 bases lining up with TRBD1. The CDR3 has 15 amino acids. The germline V gene has CDR1 LNHDA and CDR2 SQIVND (reference sequence). With V trimmed by 4 bases and J by 7 bases, 10 bases remained unmatched. The DNA for the CDR3 is TGTGCCAGTAGTACGAGAACAGGGGGCCGAAATGAAGCTTTCTTT. Residues: CASSTRTGGRNEAFF.

This chain links TRBV30 with TRBJ1-6, with D unclear. Trimming took off 7 bases at V and 7 bases at J, with 17 bases between the two ends. CDR1 is GTSNPN, CDR2 SVGIG, per germline (reference sequence). The CDR3 runs to 14 residues. Here the CDR3 reads CAFGGEGLNSPLHF. DNA for the CDR3: TGTGCCTTCGGCGGAGAGGGTTTAAATTCACCCCTCCACTTT.

V and J are TRBV13 and TRBJ2-3, with TRBD2 matching over 12 bases. This CDR3 is 18 amino acids long. The J segment lost 4 bases and the V segment lost 1 base, leaving 9 bases of the junction unmatched. Germline V gives CDR1 PRHDT, CDR2 FYEKMQ (reference sequence). The CDR3 reads CASSLEARLAGVSDTQYF. The CDR3 nucleotides read TGTGCCAGCAGCTTAGAGGCGCGACTAGCGGGAGTGTCAGATACGCAGTATTTT.

The chain employs TRBV29-1 and TRBJ2-4, with D perhaps TRBD2 (5 bases). Germline loops: CDR1 SQVTM, CDR2 ANQGSEA. The CDR3 covers 16 residues. The germline V and J ends were trimmed by 3 bases and 1 base, with 16 bases remaining between them. CDR3 nucleotide sequence: TGCAGCGTTGAGAGTTCGTCGGGGTGGGCCAAAAACATTCAGTACTTC. Translating it yields CSVESSSGWAKNIQYF.

The chain recombines TRBV5-6 with TRBJ1-2, with TRBD1 identical over 11 bases. Unmatched junction bases numbered 7, after V lost 5 bases and J lost 7 bases. Germline lookup yields CDR1 SGHDT and CDR2 YYEEEE. This CDR3 region has 14 residues. The CDR3 loop reads CASSRDRGLGGYTF. DNA for the CDR3: TGTGCCAGCAGTCGGGACAGGGGGTTGGGTGGCTACACCTTC.

The chain carries TRBV7-9 and TRBJ1-1, with a tentative D call TRBD1 (6 bases). With 7 bases removed from V and 0 bases from J, the gap between germline ends came to 24 bases. The CDR3 is 18 residues long. The germline gives CDR1 SEHNR, CDR2 FQNEAQ (reference sequence). This CDR3 reads CASTNLGGLGSMNTEAFF. The DNA for the CDR3 is TGTGCCAGCACCAACCTTGGGGGCTTGGGCAGCATGAACACTGAAGCTTTCTTT.

DNA of the CDR3: TGCGCCAGCAGCCAAGTCGGGACAGGGCTCTCCTATAATTCACCCCTCCACTTT. Translating gives CASSQVGTGLSYNSPLHF. The chain has TRBV4-1 and TRBJ1-6, with 9 bases lining up with TRBD1. CDR3 size: 18 residues. Germline V gene lookup returns CDR1 MGHRA and CDR2 YSYEKL. V shed 1 base, J shed 0 bases, and the junction held 4 bases outside the gene matches.

The chain joins TRBV28 to TRBJ1-1; possible D gene TRBD1, 6 bases. Deletions cut 7 bases from V and 3 bases from J, with 18 bases between. The CDR3 spans 15 residues. The germline CDR1 and CDR2 sequences are MDHEN and SYDVKM. The CDR3: CASILTGTPDTEAFF. In DNA, the CDR3 is TGTGCCAGCATTTTGACCGGGACACCTGACACTGAAGCTTTCTTT.

V gene TRBV7-8 combines with J gene TRBJ2-7, with TRBD2 matching 9 bases. Germline V gene sequence: CDR1 SGHVS, CDR2 FQNEAQ. This CDR3 comprises 17 residues. The V segment lost 1 base and the J segment 4 bases; nucleotides outside the gene matches: 11. CDR3 residues: CASSLVVREGYLYEQYF. The CDR3, as DNA: TGTGCCAGCAGCTTAGTAGTGCGGGAGGGCTACCTTTACGAGCAGTACTTC.

The rearrangement uses TRBV27 and TRBJ1-6, with a tentative D call TRBD1 (6 bases). The CDR3 loop spans 16 amino acids. Germline V gives CDR1 MNHEY, CDR2 SMNVEV (reference sequence). Trimming cost V 5 bases and J 1 base, with 12 bases left between them. The CDR3 nucleotides are TGTGCCAGCAGTGCCAACCAGGGGTCCTATAATTCACCCCTCCACTTT. Translation gives CASSANQGSYNSPLHF.

The chain recombines TRBV9 with TRBJ2-5; no firm D call. The CDR3 sequence is 15 residues long. The V gene's germline CDR1 is SGDLS and CDR2 YYNGEE. V lost 5 bases to trimming and J lost 5 bases, with 19 bases between them. In DNA, the CDR3 is TGTGCCAGCAGTCGTCTGTCAAGCCCCCGGGAGACCCAGTACTTC. Its protein product is CASSRLSSPRETQYF.

The chain joins TRBV2 to TRBJ1-1; weak D call: TRBD1 (6 bases). Germline CDR1 and CDR2: SNHLY and FYNNEI. Between the trimmed V and J ends, which lost 4 bases and 1 base, there was a span of 16 bases. The CDR3 has 16 residues. Here the CDR3 DNA reads TGTGCCAGCAGTGTGCGGGGGGGCGATGGGAACACTGAAGCTTTCTTT. Encoded protein: CASSVRGGDGNTEAFF. The full variable domain, in which reference TRBV2 and TRBJ1-1 provide the parts outside the CDR3, is EPEVTQTPSHQVTQMGQEVILRCVPISNHLYFYWYRQILGQKVEFLVSFYNNEISEKSEIFDDQFSVERPDGSNFTLKIRSTKLEDSAMYFCASSVRGGDGNTEAFFGQGTRLTVV.

The V gene is TRBV18, the J gene TRBJ2-2; 9 bases map to TRBD1. This CDR3 region has 15 residues. Trimming at V came to 6 bases and at J to 0 bases, leaving 2 bases not matched to a gene. Germline-derived CDR1 and CDR2 are KGHSH and LQKENI. The CDR3 DNA follows: TGTGCCAGCTCGCGACAGGGGGCGAACACCGGGGAGCTGTTTTTT. Translating it yields CASSRQGANTGELFF.